A single T cell receptor beta chain is shown here with its context. Donors gave roughly 10 milliliters of peripheral blood apiece. The data stem from a study of blood T cells in healthy people across ages. CDR1 is DFQATT, CDR2 SNEGSKA, per germline (reference sequence). CDR3 length equals 17 residues. Trimming removed 2 bases from V and 6 bases from J; junction bases left unmatched: 15. Using a J-beta primer mix together with a sample-barcoded 5' primer, a second PCR was run for roughly 7 to 11 cycles. A 12-random-nucleotide template-switch adaptor tagged each cDNA molecule. One entry per CDR3 protein results from TCRdb running MiXCR on the 5' RACE reads. The profile shows about 780,000 distinct CDR3 sequences, about half of them singletons.

Sequencing was carried out using blood. The V and J genes are TRBV20-1 and TRBJ2-1; 8 bases agree with TRBD2. This clonotype was obtained from an elderly man in good health. The CDR3 sequence: CSARQIMSGRMSNEQFF. The CDR3 region has the DNA TGCAGTGCTAGACAGATCATGAGCGGGAGAATGTCCAATGAGCAGTTCTTC.